This T cell receptor (beta chain) was documented in a study of T cells in women clearing cervical HPV infection. Study at large: Women with histologically confirmed HPV16-related CIN3 or worse, 2 with invasive cancer, served as cases.

This CDR3 contains 15 residues. Germline assignment: CDR1 DFQATT and CDR2 SNEGSKA (reference sequence). Germline trimming cut 6 bases from V and 5 bases from J; bases unmatched to any gene: 14. As to this clone: What it binds is unknown. Coverage ceases 3 residues before the CDR3 finishes, and the germline J gene fills in the end.

Overall study results and limits: Cases and controls were distinguished at AUC just under 0.85 by richness and V genes. Repertoire richness, not evenness, was significantly elevated in CIN3+ cases versus controls. Cases carried less TRBV6-7 than controls: 0.11% versus 0.16%.

The data were produced by immunoSEQ multiplex PCR, yet TCRdb's version contains in-frame clones alone and is incomplete. The ten top clones account for roughly 8.7%, within a sample of roughly 9,000 clones. The sample taken for sequencing was blood buffy coat. This chain connects TRBV20-1 to TRBJ2-3; 7 bases line up with TRBD2. The receptor was derived from a woman aged 18-70 years with a cervical HPV16 infection that either progressed to CIN3+ or cleared (not recorded which). The CDR3 reads CSATPLSGGLDTQYF. CDR3 DNA (partial): TGCAGTGCGACCCCCCTATCGGGGGGTTTAGATACG.